Sequencing of this TCR beta chain was carried out in a study of blood T cell repertoires in COVID-19. With 3 bases removed from V and 14 bases from J, the gap between germline ends came to 15 bases. CDR3 length: 11 residues. From germline, CDR1 is DFQATT and CDR2 SNEGSKA (reference sequence). Data came from immunoSEQ multiplex PCR; TCRdb stores just in-frame clones and leaves some out. The sample records about 100,000 clones, around 82% being singletons. Sequences were obtained from peripheral blood. The rearrangement links TRBV20-1 to TRBJ2-3; unclear D gene. The receptor's source is a man aged 55 to 70 with acute or convalescent COVID-19. Here the CDR3 reads CSASRLEVLYF. The CDR3 nucleotides read TGCAGTGCTAGCCGGCTAGAGGTCTTGTATTTT.